This passage covers 6 T cell receptor beta chains from one sample sequenced in a study of memory CD8 T cells in hepatitis C reinfection. Profiled with immunoSEQ multiplex PCR; TCRdb holds only in-frame clones, not every one. The sample yields about 50,000 clones, roughly 87% seen once. Stated time point: late/post reinfection, 12 to 24 weeks after detection. TCR sequencing was done directly ex vivo on sorted cells, without expansion in vitro. The sample comprised naive CD8+ T cells sorted from blood. These receptors all stem from a man younger than 30 with hepatitis C virus infection.

A single count supports this clone. The V call is TRBV6-5, the J call TRBJ2-3, with 7 bases identical to TRBD1. Germline CDR1 and CDR2: MNHEY and SVGAGI. This CDR3 is 15 amino acids long. The V and J ends lost 2 bases and 3 bases, in that order; junction bases with no gene match: 5. The CDR3 nucleotides are TGTGCCAGCAGTTACAACAGGGGCCAAACAGATACGCAGTATTTT. It is translated as CASSYNRGQTDTQYF.

The V gene is TRBV2, the J gene TRBJ2-3; 7 nucleotides align to TRBD2. Losses at the gene ends were 2 bases for V and 5 bases for J; bases not matched to a gene: 13. CDR3 size: 17 residues. CDR1 is SNHLY, CDR2 FYNNEI, per germline. The CDR3 region is CASSESPPWGREDTQYF. The CDR3 DNA sequence: TGTGCCAGCAGTGAAAGCCCTCCTTGGGGGAGGGAAGATACGCAGTATTTT. Looking up the rest from reference TRBV2 and TRBJ2-3 gives the full variable domain: EPEVTQTPSHQVTQMGQEVILRCVPISNHLYFYWYRQILGQKVEFLVSFYNNEISEKSEIFDDQFSVERPDGSNFTLKIRSTKLEDSAMYFCASSESPPWGREDTQYFGPGTRLTVL.

The chain employs TRBV27 and TRBJ1-5; possibly TRBD1 for D (6 bases). V was cut by 5 bases and J by 0 bases, with 11 bases left in between. Per germline, CDR1 MNHEY and CDR2 SMNVEV (reference sequence). CDR3 length equals 15 residues. CDR3 in amino acids: CASSANRDSNQPQHF. The CDR3 DNA reads as TGTGCCAGCAGTGCGAACAGGGATAGCAATCAGCCCCAGCATTTT.

V gene TRBV10-3 combines with J gene TRBJ2-2; TRBD2 matches 9 bases. CDR1 is ENHRY and CDR2 is SYGVKD in the germline V gene. CDR3 length: 17 residues. V trimming: 3 bases; J trimming: 4 bases; junction bases outside the gene matches: 9. The CDR3 DNA is TGTGCCATCAGTGACGTCGCGGGAGGGGCGGGCACCGGGGAGCTGTTTTTT. Its translation: CAISDVAGGAGTGELFF.

The chain couples TRBV7-9 to TRBJ2-5; D possibly corresponds to TRBD2 (6 bases). V lost 5 bases, J lost 4 bases, and 20 bases lay in between. There are 16 residues in the CDR3. Per germline, CDR1 SEHNR and CDR2 FQNEAQ (reference sequence). The CDR3 DNA reads TGTGCCAGCAGCCGTCAAGGGACTCCACATTTAGAGACCCAGTACTTC. It is translated as CASSRQGTPHLETQYF. Drawing the rest from reference TRBV7-9 and TRBJ2-5, the complete variable domain is DTGVSQNPRHKITKRGQNVTFRCDPISEHNRLYWYRQTLGQGPEFLTYFQNEAQLEKSRLLSDRFSAERPKGSFSTLEIQRTEQGDSAMYLCASSRQGTPHLETQYFGPGTRLLVL.

The chain links TRBV27 to TRBJ1-4; 7 nucleotides agree with TRBD1. V shed 4 bases and J 4 bases; nucleotides not matched to a gene: 3. The germline gives CDR1 MNHEY, CDR2 SMNVEV (reference sequence). This CDR3 region has 14 residues. CDR3 DNA: TGTGCCAGCAGTTCCACAGGGGATAATGAAAAACTGTTTTTT. Its translation: CASSSTGDNEKLFF.